A selection of T cell receptor beta chains follows, all from one sample in a study of blood T cells in healthy people across ages. MiXCR was run by TCRdb on the 5' RACE reads, yielding one entry per CDR3 protein. The sample carries some 760,000 distinct CDR3 sequences, 25% recorded once. These data were also filed under a second study, of T cells of mothers and their children.

The specimen was blood. These receptors all come from a boy aged 5-17 years in good health. Both conserved end residues are part of each CDR3. A D gene is named only where the DNA matches it firmly. The size field is filled for only some rows; it gives once, few, many or a size class.

v_gene,abundance,j_gene,d_gene,CDR3nt,CDR3aa
TRBV4-3,.,TRBJ2-7,TRBD1,TGCGCCAGCAGCCAAGTAATGGGACAGACCTACGAGCAGTACTTC,CASSQVMGQTYEQYF
TRBV24-1,.,TRBJ2-1,.,TGTGCCACCAGTGACCAGGGACTCTTCAATGAGCAGTTCTTC,CATSDQGLFNEQFF
TRBV15,.,TRBJ2-1,.,TGTGCCACCAGCCCCCGGACGGTCTACAATGAGCAGTTCTTC,CATSPRTVYNEQFF
TRBV28,.,TRBJ2-1,.,TGTGCCAGCACTAGGGTGAAGGGGAAGTACAATGAGCAGTTCTTC,CASTRVKGKYNEQFF
TRBV10-3,few,TRBJ2-1,TRBD2,TGTGCCATCGCTTTCACAACTAGCGGGGGATCCAATGAGCAGTTCTTC,CAIAFTTSGGSNEQFF
TRBV28,few,TRBJ2-5,TRBD2,TGTGCCAGCAGGACGGGACTAGCGGGAGGGCCATTCCGGGAGACCCAGTACTTC,CASRTGLAGGPFRETQYF
TRBV4-3,.,TRBJ2-5,.,TGCGCCAGCAGCCAATGGAGGAATCAAGAGACCCAGTACTTC,CASSQWRNQETQYF
TRBV4-2,.,TRBJ2-1,TRBD2,TGTGCCAGCAGCCAAGTCAGGGCGGGGGGGCACGATGAGCAGTTCTTC,CASSQVRAGGHDEQFF
TRBV20-1,few,TRBJ2-1,TRBD2,TGCAGTGCTAGAGCCCGCTGGCGGGAGTCCCCTGAGCAGTTCTTC,CSARARWRESPEQFF
TRBV20-1,few,TRBJ2-7,.,TGCAGTGCTCACCCGGCGGCAGGGAGCTCCTACGAGCAGTACTTC,CSAHPAAGSSYEQYF
TRBV20-1,.,TRBJ1-5,.,TGCAGTGCTAGAGAACCTACTGAAAATCAGCCCCAGCATTTT,CSAREPTENQPQHF
TRBV29-1,few,TRBJ2-3,TRBD2,TGCAGCGTAGGACTAGCGGGAGGCTCGGTGGATACGCAGTATTTT,CSVGLAGGSVDTQYF
TRBV7-2,.,TRBJ2-5,TRBD2,TGTGCCAGCAGCACAAATAGCGGGGGAGAGGAGACCCAGTACTTC,CASSTNSGGEETQYF
TRBV6-2/TRBV6-3,few,TRBJ1-1,.,TGTGCCAGCAGTTCGGGTATTGGAAGCGAAGCTTTCTTT,CASSSGIGSEAFF
TRBV12-3/TRBV12-4,few,TRBJ2-3,.,TGTGCCAGCAGTTTATTGTTCGGGGACTCCCCCCGGGCAGATACGCAGTATTTT,CASSLLFGDSPRADTQYF
TRBV20-1,.,TRBJ2-1,.,TGCAGTGCTAGCCTAGCTCACTACAATGAGCAGTTCTTC,CSASLAHYNEQFF
TRBV11-2,few,TRBJ1-2,TRBD1,TGTGCCAGCAGCTTAACCGGGACAGGGGGCGCATACTATGGCTACACCTTC,CASSLTGTGGAYYGYTF